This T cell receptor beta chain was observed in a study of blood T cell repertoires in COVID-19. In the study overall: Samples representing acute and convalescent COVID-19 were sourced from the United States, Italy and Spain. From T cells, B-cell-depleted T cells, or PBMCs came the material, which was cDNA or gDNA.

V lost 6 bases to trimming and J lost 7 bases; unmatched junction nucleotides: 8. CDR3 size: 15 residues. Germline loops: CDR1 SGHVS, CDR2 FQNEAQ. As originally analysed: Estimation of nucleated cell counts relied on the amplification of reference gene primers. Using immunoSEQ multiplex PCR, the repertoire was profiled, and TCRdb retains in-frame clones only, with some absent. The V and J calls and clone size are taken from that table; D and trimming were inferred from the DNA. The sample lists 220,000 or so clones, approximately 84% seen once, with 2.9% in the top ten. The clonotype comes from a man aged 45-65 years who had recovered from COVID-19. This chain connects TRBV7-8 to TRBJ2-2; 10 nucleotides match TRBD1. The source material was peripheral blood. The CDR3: CASSMTGGPGGELFF. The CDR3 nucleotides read TGTGCCAGCAGTATGACAGGGGGCCCGGGCGGGGAGCTGTTTTTT.